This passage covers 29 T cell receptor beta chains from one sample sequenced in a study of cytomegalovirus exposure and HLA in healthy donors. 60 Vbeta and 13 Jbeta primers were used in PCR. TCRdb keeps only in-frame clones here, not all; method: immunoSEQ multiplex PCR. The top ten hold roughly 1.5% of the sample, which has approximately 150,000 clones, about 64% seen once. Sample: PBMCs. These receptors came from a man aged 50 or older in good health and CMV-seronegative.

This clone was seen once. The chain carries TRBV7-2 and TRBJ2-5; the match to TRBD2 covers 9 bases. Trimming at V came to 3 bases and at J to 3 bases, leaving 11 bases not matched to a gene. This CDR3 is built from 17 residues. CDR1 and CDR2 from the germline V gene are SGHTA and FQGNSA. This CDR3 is CASSFRRLAGDEETQYF. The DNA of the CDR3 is TGTGCCAGCAGCTTCAGGCGGTTAGCGGGGGACGAAGAGACCCAGTACTTC.

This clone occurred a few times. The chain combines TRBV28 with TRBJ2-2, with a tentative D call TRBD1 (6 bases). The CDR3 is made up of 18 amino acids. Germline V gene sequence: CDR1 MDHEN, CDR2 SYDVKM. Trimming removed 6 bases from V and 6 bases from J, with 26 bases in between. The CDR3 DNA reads TGTGCCAGCAGCTCTCCCGAGTGGGGGCAAAAGGGGGCCGGGGAGCTGTTTTTT. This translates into CASSSPEWGQKGAGELFF.

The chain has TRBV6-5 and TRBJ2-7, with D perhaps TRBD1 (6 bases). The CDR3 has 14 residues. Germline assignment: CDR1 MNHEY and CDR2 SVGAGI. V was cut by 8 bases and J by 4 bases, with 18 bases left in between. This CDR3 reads CASRLSSRGYEQYF. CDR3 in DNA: TGTGCCAGCCGATTGAGTAGCAGGGGTTACGAGCAGTACTTC.

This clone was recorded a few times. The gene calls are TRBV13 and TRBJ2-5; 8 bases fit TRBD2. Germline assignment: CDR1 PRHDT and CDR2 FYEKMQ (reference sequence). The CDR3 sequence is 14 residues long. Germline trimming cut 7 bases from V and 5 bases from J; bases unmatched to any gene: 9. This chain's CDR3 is CASTKGTSRETQYF. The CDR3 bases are TGTGCCAGCACCAAAGGGACTAGTAGGGAGACCCAGTACTTC.

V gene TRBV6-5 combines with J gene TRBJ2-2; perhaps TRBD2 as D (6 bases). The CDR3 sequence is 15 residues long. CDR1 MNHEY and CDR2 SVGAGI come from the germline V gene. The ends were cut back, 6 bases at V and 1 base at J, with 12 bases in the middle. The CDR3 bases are TGTGCCAGCAGCTCGGGACTGATGAACACCGGGGAGCTGTTTTTT. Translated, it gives CASSSGLMNTGELFF.

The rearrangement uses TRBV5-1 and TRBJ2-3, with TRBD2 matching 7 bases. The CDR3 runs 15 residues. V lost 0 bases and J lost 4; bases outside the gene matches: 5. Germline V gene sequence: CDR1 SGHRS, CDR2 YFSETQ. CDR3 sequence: CASSLGLAEADTQYF. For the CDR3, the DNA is TGCGCCAGCAGCTTGGGTCTAGCGGAGGCAGATACGCAGTATTTT.

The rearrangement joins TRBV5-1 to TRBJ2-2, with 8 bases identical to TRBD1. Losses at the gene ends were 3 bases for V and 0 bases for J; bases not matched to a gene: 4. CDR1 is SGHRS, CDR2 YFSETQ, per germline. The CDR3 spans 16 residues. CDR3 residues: CASSSGQASNTGELFF. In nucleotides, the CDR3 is TGCGCCAGCAGCTCGGGACAGGCTTCGAACACCGGGGAGCTGTTTTTT.

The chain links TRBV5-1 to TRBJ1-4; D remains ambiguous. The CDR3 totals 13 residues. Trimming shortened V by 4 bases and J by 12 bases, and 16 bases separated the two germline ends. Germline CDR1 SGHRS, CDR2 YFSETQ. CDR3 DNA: TGCGCCAGCAGCCGGACTTTGGACGGGGAACTGTTTTTT. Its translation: CASSRTLDGELFF.

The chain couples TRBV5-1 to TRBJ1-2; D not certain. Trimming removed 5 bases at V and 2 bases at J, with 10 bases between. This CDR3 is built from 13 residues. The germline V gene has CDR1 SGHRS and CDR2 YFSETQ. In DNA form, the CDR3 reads TGCGCCAGCAGTTTCGACGGGAACTATGGCTACACCTTC. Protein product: CASSFDGNYGYTF.

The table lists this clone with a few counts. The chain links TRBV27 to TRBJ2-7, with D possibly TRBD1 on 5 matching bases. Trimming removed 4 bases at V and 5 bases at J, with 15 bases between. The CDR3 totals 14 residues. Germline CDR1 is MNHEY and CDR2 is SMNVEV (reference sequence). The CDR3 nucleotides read TGTGCCAGCAGTTCCTTCTACACAGGAGACGAGCAGTACTTC. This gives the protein CASSSFYTGDEQYF.

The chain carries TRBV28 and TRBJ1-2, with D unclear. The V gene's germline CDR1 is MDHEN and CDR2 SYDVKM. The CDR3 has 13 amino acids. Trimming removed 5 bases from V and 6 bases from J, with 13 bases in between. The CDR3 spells CASSPTLDNGYTF. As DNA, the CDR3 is TGTGCCAGCAGTCCAACCCTAGATAATGGCTACACCTTC.

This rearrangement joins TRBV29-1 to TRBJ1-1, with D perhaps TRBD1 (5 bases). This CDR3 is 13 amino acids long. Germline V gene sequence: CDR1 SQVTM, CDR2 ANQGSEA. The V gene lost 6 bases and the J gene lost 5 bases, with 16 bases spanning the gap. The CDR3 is CSVNGPGGTEAFF. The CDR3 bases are TGCAGCGTGAACGGGCCCGGGGGGACTGAAGCTTTCTTT.

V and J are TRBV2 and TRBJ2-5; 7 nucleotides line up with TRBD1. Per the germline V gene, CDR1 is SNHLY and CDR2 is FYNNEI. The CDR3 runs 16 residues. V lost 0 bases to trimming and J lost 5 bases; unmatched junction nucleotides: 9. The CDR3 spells CASSEAARGIGETQYF. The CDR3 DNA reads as TGTGCCAGCAGTGAAGCGGCCAGGGGGATTGGGGAGACCCAGTACTTC.

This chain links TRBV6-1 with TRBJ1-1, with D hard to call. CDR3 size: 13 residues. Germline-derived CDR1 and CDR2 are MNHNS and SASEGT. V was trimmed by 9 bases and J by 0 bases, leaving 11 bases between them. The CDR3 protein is CASRTVLNTEAFF. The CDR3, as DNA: TGTGCCAGTAGAACGGTGTTGAACACTGAAGCTTTCTTT.

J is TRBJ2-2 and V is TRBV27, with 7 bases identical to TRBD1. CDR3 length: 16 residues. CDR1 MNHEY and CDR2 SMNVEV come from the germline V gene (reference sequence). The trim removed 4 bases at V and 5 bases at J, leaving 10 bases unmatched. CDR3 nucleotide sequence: TGTGCCAGCAGTTCAGGGGGTTCTGAGGGAACCGGGGAGCTGTTTTTT. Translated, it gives CASSSGGSEGTGELFF.

This CDR3 is CASSVITGATSEAFF. The CDR3 region has the DNA TGTGCCAGCAGCGTCATAACAGGGGCCACGAGTGAAGCTTTCTTT. The chain recombines TRBV9 with TRBJ1-1, with 7 bases aligning to TRBD1. CDR3 size: 15 residues. From germline, CDR1 is SGDLS and CDR2 YYNGEE. V lost 2 bases, J lost 7 bases, and 11 bases stayed unmatched.

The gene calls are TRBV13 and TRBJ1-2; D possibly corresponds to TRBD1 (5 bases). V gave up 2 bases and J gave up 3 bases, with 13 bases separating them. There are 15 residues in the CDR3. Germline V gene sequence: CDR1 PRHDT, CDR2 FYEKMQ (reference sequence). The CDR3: CASSLSGEEYYGYTF. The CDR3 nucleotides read TGTGCCAGCAGCTTATCGGGGGAGGAGTACTATGGCTACACCTTC.

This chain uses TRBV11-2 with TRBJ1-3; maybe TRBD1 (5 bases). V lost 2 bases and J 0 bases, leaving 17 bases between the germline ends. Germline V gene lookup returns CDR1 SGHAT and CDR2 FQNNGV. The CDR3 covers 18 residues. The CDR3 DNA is TGTGCCAGCAGCTTAAGGCAGGGTCTGCCTCTCTCTGGAAACACCATATATTTT. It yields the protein CASSLRQGLPLSGNTIYF. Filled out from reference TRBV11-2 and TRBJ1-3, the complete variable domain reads EAGVAQSPRYKIIEKRQSVAFWCNPISGHATLYWYQQILGQGPKLLIQFQNNGVVDDSQLPKDRFSAERLKGVDSTLKIQPAKLEDSAVYLCASSLRQGLPLSGNTIYFGEGSWLTVV.

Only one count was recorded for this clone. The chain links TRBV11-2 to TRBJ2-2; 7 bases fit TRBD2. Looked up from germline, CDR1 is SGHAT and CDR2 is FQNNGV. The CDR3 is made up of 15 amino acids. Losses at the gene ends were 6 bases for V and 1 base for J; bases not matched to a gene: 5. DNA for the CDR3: TGTGCCAGCAGGGGTGGGAGGGGGAACACCGGGGAGCTGTTTTTT. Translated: CASRGGRGNTGELFF.

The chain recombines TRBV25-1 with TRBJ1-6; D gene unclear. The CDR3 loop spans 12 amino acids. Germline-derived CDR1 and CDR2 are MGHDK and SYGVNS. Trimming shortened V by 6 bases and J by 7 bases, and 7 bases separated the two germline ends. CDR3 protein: CASSPQNSPLHF. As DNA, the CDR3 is TGTGCCAGCAGCCCCCAAAATTCACCCCTCCACTTT.

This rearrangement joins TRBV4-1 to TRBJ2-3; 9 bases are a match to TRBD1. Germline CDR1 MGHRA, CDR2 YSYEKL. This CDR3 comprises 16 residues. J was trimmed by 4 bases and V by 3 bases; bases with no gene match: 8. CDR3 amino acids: CASSHRTGEKADTQYF. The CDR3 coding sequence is TGCGCCAGCAGCCACCGGACAGGGGAAAAGGCAGATACGCAGTATTTT.

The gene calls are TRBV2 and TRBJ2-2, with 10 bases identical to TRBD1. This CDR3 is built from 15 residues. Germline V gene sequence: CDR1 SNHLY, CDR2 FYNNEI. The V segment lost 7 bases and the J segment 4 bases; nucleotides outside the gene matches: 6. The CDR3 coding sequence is TGTGCCAGCAACGGACAGGGGGTGGGCACCGGGGAGCTGTTTTTT. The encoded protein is CASNGQGVGTGELFF. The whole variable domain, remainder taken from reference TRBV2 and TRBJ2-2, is EPEVTQTPSHQVTQMGQEVILRCVPISNHLYFYWYRQILGQKVEFLVSFYNNEISEKSEIFDDQFSVERPDGSNFTLKIRSTKLEDSAMYFCASNGQGVGTGELFFGEGSRLTVL.

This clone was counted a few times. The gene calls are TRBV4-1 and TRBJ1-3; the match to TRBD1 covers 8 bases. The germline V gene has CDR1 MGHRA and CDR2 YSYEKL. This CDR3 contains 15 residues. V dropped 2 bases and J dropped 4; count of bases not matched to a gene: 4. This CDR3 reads CASSQLDREGNTIYF. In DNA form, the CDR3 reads TGCGCCAGCAGCCAACTGGACAGGGAGGGAAACACCATATATTTT.

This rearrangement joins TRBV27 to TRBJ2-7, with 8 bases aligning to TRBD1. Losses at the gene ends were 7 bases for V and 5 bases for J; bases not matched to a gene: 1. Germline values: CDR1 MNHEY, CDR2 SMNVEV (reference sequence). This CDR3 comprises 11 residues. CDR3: CASNRGDEQYF. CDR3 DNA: TGTGCCAGCAACAGGGGGGACGAGCAGTACTTC.

The CDR3 sequence is CASSSLVGLTEAFF. DNA of the CDR3: TGTGCCAGCAGCTCTCTCGTGGGGCTCACTGAAGCTTTCTTT. The chain carries TRBV7-9 and TRBJ1-1; tentatively, D is TRBD1 (5 bases). Germline values: CDR1 SEHNR, CDR2 FQNEAQ (reference sequence). Trimming removed 4 bases from V and 4 bases from J, with 13 bases in between. The CDR3 contains 14 residues.

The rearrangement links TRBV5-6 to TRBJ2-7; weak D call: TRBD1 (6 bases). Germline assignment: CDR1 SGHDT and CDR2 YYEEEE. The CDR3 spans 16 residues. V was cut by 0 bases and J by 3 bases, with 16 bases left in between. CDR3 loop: CASSLGQAPVFYEQYF. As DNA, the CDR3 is TGTGCCAGCAGCTTGGGACAGGCCCCCGTGTTCTACGAGCAGTACTTC.

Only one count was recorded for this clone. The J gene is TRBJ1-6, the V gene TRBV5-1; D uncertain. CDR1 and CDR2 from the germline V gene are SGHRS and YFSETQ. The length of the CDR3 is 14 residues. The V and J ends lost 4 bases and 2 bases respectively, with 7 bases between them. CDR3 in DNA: TGCGCCAGCAGCAACGGGACCTATAATTCACCCCTCCACTTT. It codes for CASSNGTYNSPLHF.

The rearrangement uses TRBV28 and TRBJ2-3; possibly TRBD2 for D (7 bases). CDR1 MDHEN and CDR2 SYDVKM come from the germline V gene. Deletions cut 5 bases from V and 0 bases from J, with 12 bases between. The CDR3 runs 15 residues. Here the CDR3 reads CASSQGGGSTDTQYF. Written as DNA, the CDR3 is TGTGCCAGCAGTCAAGGGGGGGGCAGCACAGATACGCAGTATTTT.

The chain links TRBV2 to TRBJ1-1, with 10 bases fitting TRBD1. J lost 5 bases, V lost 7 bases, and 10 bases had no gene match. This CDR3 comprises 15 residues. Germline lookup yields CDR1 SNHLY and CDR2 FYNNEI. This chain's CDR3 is CASTRTGGYKTEAFF. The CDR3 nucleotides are TGTGCCAGCACCCGGACAGGGGGTTACAAAACTGAAGCTTTCTTT.